The clone carrying this TCR beta chain was counted ten times or more. Its target is unknown. The V and J ends lost 6 bases and 3 bases respectively, with 14 bases between them. There are 13 residues in the CDR3. The germline CDR1 and CDR2 sequences are DFQATT and SNEGSKA (reference sequence). As for time point: newly diagnosed GD, antithyroid drugs for less than 3 months. After RNA was extracted from PBMCs, the TCR library was made from it. The sample is drawn from a study of regulatory T cells in long-lasting Graves disease. General study findings and limits: Thyroid tissue went unexamined; only peripheral blood was analyzed.

Relying on iRepertoire HTBI primers and Arm-PCR of CDR3 regions, the team built TCR beta libraries. Each CDR3 protein gets one entry after TCRdb re-called the multiplex PCR reads with MiXCR. Of about 220,000 distinct CDR3 sequences detected, roughly 20% appear once; the ten largest clones hold 10% to 15%. These data also formed part of another study, on T cells in Graves' hyperthyroidism and ophthalmopathy. In that study: Absence of ophthalmopathy progression within 18 months defined stable Graves' hyperthyroidism. Subjects aged 18 to 65 presented with newly diagnosed hyperthyroidism of less than 2 months' duration. With the HTBI primer set, the TCR CDR3 went through a first round of RT-PCR.

The chain carries TRBV20-1 and TRBJ2-5; weak D call: TRBD1 (6 bases). This TCR came from a woman aged 25-40 years with Graves disease. The starting material was peripheral blood mononuclear cells (PBMCs), obtained at new diagnosis, from a patient treated with antithyroid drugs. CDR3 nucleotides: TGCAGTGCACCTCAGGGGTGGGAAGAGACCCAGTACTTC. Protein product: CSAPQGWEETQYF.